This record covers a single TCR beta chain. The antigen remains undetermined. CDR1 MDHEN and CDR2 SYDVKM come from the germline V gene. V lost 4 bases, J lost 1 base, and 11 bases lay in between. The CDR3 consists of 15 residues. Primed by a sample-barcoded 5' primer and a J-beta primer mix, a second PCR proceeded for 7 to 11 cycles. TCRdb reprocessed the 5' RACE reads via MiXCR and lists one record per CDR3 protein. Of more than 900,000 distinct CDR3 sequences in the sample, 25% are singletons; the top ten hold approximately 0.75%. The sample originates from a study of blood T cells in healthy people across ages. Whole-study results and caveats: Age showed a roughly linear inverse relationship with TCR beta diversity per million T cells.

This same sample was also taken into another study, of T cells of mothers and their children.

This chain links TRBV28 with TRBJ2-4; perhaps TRBD1 as D (5 bases). Sample: blood. This TCR came from a girl aged 2-10 years in good health. The CDR3 reads CASSSTELAKNIQYF. CDR3 DNA sequence: TGTGCCAGCAGTTCGACAGAGCTCGCCAAAAACATTCAGTACTTC.